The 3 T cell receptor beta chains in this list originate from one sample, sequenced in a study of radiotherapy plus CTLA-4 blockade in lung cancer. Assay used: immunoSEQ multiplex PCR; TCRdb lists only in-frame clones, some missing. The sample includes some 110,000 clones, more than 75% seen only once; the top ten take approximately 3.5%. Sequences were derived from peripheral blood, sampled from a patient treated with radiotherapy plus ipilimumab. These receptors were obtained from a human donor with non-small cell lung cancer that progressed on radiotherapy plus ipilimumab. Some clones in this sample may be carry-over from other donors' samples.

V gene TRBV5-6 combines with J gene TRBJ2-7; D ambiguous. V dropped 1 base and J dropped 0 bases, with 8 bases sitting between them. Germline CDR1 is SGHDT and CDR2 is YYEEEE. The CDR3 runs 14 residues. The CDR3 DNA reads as TGTGCCAGCAGCTTGTTTGGCAACTCCTACGAGCAGTACTTC. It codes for CASSLFGNSYEQYF.

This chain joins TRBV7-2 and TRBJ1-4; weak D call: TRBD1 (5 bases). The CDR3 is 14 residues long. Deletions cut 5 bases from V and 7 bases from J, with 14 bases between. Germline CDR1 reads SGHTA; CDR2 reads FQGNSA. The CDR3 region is CASSLEGPGEKLFF. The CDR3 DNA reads TGTGCCAGCAGCCTCGAGGGGCCCGGTGAAAAACTGTTTTTT.

In DNA form, the CDR3 reads TGTGCCAGCAGCCATGGCGCGGGGGGGGGTAATGAAAAACTGTTTTTT. Amino acids: CASSHGAGGGNEKLFF. The rearrangement links TRBV4-2 to TRBJ1-4, with TRBD1 as a possible D gene (5 bases). CDR1 and CDR2 (germline): LGHNA, YNFKEQ. Trimming took 3 bases from V and 4 from J, leaving 15 bases between them. The CDR3 runs to 16 residues.